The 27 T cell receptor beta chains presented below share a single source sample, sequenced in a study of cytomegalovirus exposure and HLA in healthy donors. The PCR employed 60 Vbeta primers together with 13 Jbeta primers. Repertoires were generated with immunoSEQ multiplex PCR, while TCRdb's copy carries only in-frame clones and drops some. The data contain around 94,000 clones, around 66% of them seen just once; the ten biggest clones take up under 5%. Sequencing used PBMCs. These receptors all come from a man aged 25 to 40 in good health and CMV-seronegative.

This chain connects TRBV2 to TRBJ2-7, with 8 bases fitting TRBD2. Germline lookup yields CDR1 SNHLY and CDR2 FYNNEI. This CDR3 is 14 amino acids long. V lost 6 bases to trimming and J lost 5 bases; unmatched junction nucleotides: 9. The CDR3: CASRANSGNNEQYF. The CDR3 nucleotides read TGTGCCAGCAGAGCCAATAGCGGGAACAACGAGCAGTACTTC.

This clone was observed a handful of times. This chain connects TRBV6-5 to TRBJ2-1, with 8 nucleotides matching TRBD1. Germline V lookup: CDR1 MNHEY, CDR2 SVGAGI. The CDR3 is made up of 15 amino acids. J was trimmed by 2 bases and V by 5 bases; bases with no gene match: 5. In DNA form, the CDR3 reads TGTGCCAGCAGTACGGGACAGGAGGCCTACAATGAGCAGTTCTTC. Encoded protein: CASSTGQEAYNEQFF.

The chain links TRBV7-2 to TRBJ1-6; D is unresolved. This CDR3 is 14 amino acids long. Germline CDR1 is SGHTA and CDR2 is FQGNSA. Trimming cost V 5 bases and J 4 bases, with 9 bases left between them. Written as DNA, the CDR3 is TGTGCCAGCAGCCAGACAACGTATAATTCACCCCTCCACTTT. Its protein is CASSQTTYNSPLHF.

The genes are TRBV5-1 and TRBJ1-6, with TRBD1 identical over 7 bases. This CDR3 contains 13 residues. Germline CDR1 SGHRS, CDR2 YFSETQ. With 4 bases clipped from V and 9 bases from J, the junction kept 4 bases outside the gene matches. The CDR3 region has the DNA TGCGCCAGCAGCACGACAGGGCCTTCACCCCTCCACTTT. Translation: CASSTTGPSPLHF.

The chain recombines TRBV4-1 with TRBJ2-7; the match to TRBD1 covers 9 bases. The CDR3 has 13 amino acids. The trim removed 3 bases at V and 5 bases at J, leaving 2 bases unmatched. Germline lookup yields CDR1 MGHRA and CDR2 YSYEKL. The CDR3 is CASSHRTGDEQYF. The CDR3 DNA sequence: TGCGCCAGCAGCCACCGGACAGGGGACGAGCAGTACTTC.

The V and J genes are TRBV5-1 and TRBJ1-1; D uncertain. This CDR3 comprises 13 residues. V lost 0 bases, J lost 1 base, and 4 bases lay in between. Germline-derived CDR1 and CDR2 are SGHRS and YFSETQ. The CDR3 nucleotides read TGCGCCAGCAGCTTGGGCGGGAACACTGAAGCTTTCTTT. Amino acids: CASSLGGNTEAFF.

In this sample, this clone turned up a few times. The CDR3 sequence is CASSERRGPDNEQFF. CDR3 bases: TGTGCCAGCAGTGAAAGGCGGGGGCCCGACAATGAGCAGTTCTTC. The gene calls are TRBV2 and TRBJ2-1; weak D call: TRBD2 (7 bases). Trimming pared 2 bases from V and 5 bases from J, leaving 13 bases between. Germline V CDR1 and CDR2: SNHLY, FYNNEI. This CDR3 spans 15 amino acids.

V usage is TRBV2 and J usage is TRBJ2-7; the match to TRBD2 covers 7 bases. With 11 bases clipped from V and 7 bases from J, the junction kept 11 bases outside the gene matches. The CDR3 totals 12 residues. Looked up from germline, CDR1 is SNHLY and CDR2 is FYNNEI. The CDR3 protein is CAGGTVRGEQYF. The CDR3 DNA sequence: TGTGCCGGAGGGACGGTGCGGGGGGAGCAGTACTTC.

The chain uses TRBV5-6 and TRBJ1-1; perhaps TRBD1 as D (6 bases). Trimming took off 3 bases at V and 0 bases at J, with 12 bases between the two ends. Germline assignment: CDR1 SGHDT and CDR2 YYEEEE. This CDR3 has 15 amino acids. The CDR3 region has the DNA TGTGCCAGCAGCTACCCCGGGACACTGAACACTGAAGCTTTCTTT. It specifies CASSYPGTLNTEAFF.

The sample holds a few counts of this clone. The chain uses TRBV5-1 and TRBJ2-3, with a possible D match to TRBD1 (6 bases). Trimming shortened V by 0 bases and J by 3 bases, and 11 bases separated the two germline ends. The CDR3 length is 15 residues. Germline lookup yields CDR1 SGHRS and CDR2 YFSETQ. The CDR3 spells CASSLVNRATDTQYF. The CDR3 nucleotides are TGCGCCAGCAGCTTGGTGAACAGGGCAACAGATACGCAGTATTTT. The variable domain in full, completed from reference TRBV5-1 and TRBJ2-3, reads KAGVTQTPRYLIKTRGQQVTLSCSPISGHRSVSWYQQTPGQGLQFLFEYFSETQRNKGNFPGRFSGRQFSNSRSEMNVSTLELGDSALYLCASSLVNRATDTQYFGPGTRLTVL.

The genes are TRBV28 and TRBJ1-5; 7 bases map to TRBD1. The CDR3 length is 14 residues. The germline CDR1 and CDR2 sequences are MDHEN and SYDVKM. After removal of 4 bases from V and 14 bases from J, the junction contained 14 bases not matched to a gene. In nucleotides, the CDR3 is TGTGCCAGCAGTTCTCTCCCCACAGGGGCCATTGAGCATTTT. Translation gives CASSSLPTGAIEHF.

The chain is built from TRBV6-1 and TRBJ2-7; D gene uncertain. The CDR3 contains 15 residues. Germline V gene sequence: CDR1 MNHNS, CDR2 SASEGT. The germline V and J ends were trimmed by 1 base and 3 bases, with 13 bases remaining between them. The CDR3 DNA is TGTGCCAGCAGTGAAGTTGGCGGAACTATCTACGAGCAGTACTTC. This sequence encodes CASSEVGGTIYEQYF.

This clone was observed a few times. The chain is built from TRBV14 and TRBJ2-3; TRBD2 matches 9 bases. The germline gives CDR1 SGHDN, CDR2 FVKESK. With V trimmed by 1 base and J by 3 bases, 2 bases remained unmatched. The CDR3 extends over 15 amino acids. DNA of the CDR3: TGTGCCAGCAGCCAAGCCAGCGGGGGGACAGATACGCAGTATTTT. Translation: CASSQASGGTDTQYF.

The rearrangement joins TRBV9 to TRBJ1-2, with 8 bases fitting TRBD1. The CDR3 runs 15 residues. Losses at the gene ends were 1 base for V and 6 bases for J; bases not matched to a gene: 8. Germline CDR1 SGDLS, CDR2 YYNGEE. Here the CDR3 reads CASSVQTGGRDGYTF. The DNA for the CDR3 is TGTGCCAGCAGCGTACAAACAGGGGGGCGGGATGGCTACACCTTC.

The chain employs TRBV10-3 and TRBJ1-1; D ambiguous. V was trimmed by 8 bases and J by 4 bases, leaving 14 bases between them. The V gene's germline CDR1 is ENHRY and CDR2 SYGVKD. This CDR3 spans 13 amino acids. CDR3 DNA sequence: TGTGCCATCGTCCCCGCCTCAGGCACTGAAGCTTTCTTT. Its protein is CAIVPASGTEAFF.

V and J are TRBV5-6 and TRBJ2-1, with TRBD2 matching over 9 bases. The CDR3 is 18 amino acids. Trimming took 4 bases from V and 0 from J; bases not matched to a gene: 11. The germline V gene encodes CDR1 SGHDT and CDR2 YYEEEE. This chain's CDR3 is CASSPPAGGPISYNEQFF. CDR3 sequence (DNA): TGTGCCAGCAGCCCGCCGGCGGGAGGGCCAATCTCCTACAATGAGCAGTTCTTC.

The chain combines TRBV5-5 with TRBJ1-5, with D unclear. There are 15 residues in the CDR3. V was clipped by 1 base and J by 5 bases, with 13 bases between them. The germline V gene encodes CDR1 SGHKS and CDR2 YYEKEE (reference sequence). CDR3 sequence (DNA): TGTGCCAGCAGCTTGTGGGGTCAGAGGGATCAGCCCCAGCATTTT. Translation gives CASSLWGQRDQPQHF.

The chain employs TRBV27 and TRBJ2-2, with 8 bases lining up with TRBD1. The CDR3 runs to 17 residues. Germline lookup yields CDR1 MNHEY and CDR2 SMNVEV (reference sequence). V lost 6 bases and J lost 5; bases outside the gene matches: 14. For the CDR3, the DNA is TGTGCCAGCAGCCTATTACGCAGGGGGCTAGAGACCGGGGAGCTGTTTTTT. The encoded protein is CASSLLRRGLETGELFF.

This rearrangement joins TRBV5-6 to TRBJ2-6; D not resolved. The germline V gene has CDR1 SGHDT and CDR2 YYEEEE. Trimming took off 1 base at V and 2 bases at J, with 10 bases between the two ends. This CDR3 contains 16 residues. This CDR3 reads CASSLNFQAGANVLTF. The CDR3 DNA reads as TGTGCCAGCAGCTTGAACTTCCAGGCTGGGGCCAACGTCCTGACTTTC.

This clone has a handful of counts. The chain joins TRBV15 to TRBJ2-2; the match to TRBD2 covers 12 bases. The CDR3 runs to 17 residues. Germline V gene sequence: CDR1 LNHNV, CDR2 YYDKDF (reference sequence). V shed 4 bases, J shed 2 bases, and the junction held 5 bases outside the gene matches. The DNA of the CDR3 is TGTGCCACCAGCAACGGACTAGCGGGAACCAACACCGGGGAGCTGTTTTTT. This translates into CATSNGLAGTNTGELFF.

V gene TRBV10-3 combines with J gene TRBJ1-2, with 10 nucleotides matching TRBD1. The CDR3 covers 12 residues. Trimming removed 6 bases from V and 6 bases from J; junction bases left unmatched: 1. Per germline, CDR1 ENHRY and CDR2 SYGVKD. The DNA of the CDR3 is TGTGCCATCAGGGGACAGGGGAATGGCTACACCTTC. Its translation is CAIRGQGNGYTF.

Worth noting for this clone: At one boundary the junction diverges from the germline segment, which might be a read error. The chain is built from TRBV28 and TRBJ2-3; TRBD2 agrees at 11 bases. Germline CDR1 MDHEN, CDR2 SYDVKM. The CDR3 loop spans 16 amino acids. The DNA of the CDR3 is TGTGCCAGCGGTTTAGGACTAGCGGGTTTCACAGATACGCAGTATTTT. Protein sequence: CASGLGLAGFTDTQYF.

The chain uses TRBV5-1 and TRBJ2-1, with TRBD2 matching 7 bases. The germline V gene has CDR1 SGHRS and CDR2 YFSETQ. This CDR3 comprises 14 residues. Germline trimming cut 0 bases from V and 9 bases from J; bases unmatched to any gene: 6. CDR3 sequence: CASSLGTSVVEQFF. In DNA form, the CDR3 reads TGCGCCAGCAGCTTGGGGACTAGTGTCGTTGAGCAGTTCTTC.

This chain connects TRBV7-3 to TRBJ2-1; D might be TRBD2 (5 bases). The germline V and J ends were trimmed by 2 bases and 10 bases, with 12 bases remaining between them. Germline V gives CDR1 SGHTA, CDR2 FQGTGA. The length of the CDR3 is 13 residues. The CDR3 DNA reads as TGTGCCAGCAGCTTAGGGTCGGGGTCGGAGCAGTTCTTC. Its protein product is CASSLGSGSEQFF.

CDR3 coding DNA: TGTGCCAGCAGCCATGACAGGGGGTATGACGAGCAGTACTTC. Encoded protein: CASSHDRGYDEQYF. V and J are TRBV7-9 and TRBJ2-7, with 9 nucleotides matching TRBD1. From germline, CDR1 is SEHNR and CDR2 FQNEAQ (reference sequence). This CDR3 comprises 14 residues. V gave up 5 bases and J gave up 5 bases; unmatched junction bases: 7.

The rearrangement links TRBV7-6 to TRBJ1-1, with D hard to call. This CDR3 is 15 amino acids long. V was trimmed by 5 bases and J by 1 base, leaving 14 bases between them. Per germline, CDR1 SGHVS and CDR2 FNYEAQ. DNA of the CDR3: TGTGCCAGCAGCCCCGGAGGCGGTTGGAACACTGAAGCTTTCTTT. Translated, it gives CASSPGGGWNTEAFF.

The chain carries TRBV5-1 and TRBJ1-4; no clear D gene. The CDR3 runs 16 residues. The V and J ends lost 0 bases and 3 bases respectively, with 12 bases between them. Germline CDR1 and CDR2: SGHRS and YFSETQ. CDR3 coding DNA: TGCGCCAGCAGCTTGGATCGGTTTCCCTCTAATGAAAAACTGTTTTTT. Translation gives CASSLDRFPSNEKLFF. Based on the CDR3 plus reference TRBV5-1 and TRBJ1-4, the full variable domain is KAGVTQTPRYLIKTRGQQVTLSCSPISGHRSVSWYQQTPGQGLQFLFEYFSETQRNKGNFPGRFSGRQFSNSRSEMNVSTLELGDSALYLCASSLDRFPSNEKLFFGSGTQLSVL.